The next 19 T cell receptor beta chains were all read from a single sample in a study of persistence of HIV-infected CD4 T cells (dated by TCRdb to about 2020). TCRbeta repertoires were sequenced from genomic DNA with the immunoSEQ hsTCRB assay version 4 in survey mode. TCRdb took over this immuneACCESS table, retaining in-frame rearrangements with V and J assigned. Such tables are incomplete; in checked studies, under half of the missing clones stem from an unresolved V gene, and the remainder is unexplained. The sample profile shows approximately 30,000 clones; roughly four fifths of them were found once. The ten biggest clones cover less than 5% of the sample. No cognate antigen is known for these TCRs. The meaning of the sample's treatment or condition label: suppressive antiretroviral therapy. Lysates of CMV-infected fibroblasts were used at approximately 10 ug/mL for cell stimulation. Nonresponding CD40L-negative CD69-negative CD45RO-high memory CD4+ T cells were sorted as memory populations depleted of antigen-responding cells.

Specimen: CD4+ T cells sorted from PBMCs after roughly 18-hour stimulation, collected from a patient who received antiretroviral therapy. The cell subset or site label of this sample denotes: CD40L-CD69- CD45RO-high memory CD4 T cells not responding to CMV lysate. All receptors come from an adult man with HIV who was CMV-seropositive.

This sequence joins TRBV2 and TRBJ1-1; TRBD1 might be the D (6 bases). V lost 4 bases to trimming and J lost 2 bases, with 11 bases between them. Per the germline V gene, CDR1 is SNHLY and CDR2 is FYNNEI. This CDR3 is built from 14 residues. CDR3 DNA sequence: TGTGCCAGCAGTGGCCCAGGGGTAAACACTGAAGCTTTCTTT. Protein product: CASSGPGVNTEAFF. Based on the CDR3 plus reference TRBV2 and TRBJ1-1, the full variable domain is EPEVTQTPSHQVTQMGQEVILRCVPISNHLYFYWYRQILGQKVEFLVSFYNNEISEKSEIFDDQFSVERPDGSNFTLKIRSTKLEDSAMYFCASSGPGVNTEAFFGQGTRLTVV.

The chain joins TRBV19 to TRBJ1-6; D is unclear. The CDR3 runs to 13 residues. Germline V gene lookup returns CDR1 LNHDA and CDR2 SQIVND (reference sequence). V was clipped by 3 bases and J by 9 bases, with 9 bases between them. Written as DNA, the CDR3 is TGTGCCAGTAGTATGACTAAGCTTTCACCCCTCCACTTT. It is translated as CASSMTKLSPLHF.

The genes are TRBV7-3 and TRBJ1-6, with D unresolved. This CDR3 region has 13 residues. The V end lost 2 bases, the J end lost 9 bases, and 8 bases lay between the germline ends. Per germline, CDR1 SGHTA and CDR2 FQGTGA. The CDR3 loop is CASSLQSRSPLHF. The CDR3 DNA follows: TGTGCCAGCAGCTTACAGAGTCGTTCACCCCTCCACTTT.

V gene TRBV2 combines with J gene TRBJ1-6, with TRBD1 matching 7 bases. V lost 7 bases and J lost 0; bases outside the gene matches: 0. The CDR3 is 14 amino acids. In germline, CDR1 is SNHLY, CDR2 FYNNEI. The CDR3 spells CASNRGSYNSPLHF. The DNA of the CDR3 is TGTGCCAGCAACAGGGGCTCCTATAATTCACCCCTCCACTTT.

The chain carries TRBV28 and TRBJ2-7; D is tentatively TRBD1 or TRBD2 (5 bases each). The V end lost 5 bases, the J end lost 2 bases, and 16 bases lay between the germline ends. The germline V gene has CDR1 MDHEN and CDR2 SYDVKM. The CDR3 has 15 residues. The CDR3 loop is CASSRPRERAYEQYF. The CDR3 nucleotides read TGTGCCAGCAGTCGCCCCAGGGAGAGGGCCTACGAGCAGTACTTC.

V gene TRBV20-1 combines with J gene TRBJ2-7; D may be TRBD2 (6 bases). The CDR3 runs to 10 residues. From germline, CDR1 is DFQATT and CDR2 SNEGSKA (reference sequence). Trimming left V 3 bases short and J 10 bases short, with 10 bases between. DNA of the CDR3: TGCAGTGCTAGCGCGGGGTACCAGTACTTC. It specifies CSASAGYQYF.

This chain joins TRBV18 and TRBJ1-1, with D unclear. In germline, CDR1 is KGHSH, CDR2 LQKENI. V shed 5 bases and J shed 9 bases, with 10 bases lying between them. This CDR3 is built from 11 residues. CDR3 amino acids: CASSTAKQAFF. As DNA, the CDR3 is TGTGCCAGCTCAACTGCTAAACAAGCTTTCTTT.

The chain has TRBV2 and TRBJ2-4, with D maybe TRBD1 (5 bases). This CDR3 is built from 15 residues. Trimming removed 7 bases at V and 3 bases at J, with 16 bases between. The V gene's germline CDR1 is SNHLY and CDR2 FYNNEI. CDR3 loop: CASTLVQDYKNIQYF. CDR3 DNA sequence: TGTGCCAGCACCTTGGTACAGGATTACAAAAACATTCAGTACTTC.

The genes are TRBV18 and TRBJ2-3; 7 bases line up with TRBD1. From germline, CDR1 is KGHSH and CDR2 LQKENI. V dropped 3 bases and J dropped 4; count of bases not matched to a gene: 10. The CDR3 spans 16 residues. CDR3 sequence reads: CASSPLDRVAADTQYF. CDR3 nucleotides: TGTGCCAGCTCACCCCTCGACAGGGTGGCGGCAGATACGCAGTATTTT.

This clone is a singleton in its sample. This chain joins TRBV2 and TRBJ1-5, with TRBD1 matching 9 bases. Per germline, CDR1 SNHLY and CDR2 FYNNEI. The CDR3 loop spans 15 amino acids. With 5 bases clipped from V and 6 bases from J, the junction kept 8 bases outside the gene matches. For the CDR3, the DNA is TGTGCCAGCAGTTCCGACAGGGGGGGAGGTCAGCCCCAGCATTTT. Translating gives CASSSDRGGGQPQHF.

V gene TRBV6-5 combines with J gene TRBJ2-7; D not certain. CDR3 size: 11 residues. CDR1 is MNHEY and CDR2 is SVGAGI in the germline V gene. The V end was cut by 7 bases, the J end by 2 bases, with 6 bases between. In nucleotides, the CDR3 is TGTGCCAGCAAATCCACCTACGAGCAGTACTTC. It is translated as CASKSTYEQYF.

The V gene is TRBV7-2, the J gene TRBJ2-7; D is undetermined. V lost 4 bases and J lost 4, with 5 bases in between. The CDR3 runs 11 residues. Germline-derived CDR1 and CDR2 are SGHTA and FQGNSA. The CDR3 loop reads CASSSKYEQYF. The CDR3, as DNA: TGTGCCAGCAGCTCCAAATACGAGCAGTACTTC.

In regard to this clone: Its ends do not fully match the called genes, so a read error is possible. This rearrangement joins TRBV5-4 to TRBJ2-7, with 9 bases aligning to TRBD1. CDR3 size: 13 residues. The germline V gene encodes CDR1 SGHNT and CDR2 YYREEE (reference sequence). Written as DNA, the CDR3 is TGTGCCAGCAGCTCAGGGACAGGGCGCGAGCAGTGCTTC. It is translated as CASSSGTGREQCF.

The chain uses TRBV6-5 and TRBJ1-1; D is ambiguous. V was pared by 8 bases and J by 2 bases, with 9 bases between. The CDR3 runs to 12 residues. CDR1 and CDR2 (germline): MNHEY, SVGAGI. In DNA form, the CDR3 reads TGTGCCAGCGAGGACGGTAACACTGAAGCTTTCTTT. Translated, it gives CASEDGNTEAFF.

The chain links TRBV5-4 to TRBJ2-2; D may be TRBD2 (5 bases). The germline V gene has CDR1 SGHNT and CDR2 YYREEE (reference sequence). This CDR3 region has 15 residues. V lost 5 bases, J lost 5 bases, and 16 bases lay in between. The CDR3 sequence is CASSQHTTGTGELFF. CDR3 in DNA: TGTGCCAGCAGTCAGCACACGACGGGAACCGGGGAGCTGTTTTTT.

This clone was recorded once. The CDR3 loop reads CASSEGRDSPLHF. The CDR3 nucleotides read TGTGCCAGCAGTGAGGGTAGGGATTCACCCCTCCACTTT. This chain joins TRBV2 and TRBJ1-6, with D unclear. This CDR3 region has 13 residues. CDR1 is SNHLY, CDR2 FYNNEI, per germline. V was cut by 3 bases and J by 8 bases, with 8 bases left in between.

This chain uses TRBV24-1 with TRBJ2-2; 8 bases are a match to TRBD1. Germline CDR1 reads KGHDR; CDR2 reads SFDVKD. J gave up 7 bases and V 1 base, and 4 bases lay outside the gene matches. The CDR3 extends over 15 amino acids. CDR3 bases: TGTGCCACCAGTGATTTAGCAGGGGGCGGCGGGGAGCTGTTTTTT. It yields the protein CATSDLAGGGGELFF.

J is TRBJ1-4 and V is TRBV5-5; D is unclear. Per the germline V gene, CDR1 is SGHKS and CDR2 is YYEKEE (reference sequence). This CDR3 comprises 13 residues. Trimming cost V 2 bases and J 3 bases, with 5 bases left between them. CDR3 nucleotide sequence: TGTGCCAGCAGCTTCGTTCCTAATGAAAAACTGTTTTTT. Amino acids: CASSFVPNEKLFF. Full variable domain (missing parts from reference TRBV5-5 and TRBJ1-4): DAGVTQSPTHLIKTRGQQVTLRCSPISGHKSVSWYQQVLGQGPQFIFQYYEKEERGRGNFPDRFSARQFPNYSSELNVNALLLGDSALYLCASSFVPNEKLFFGSGTQLSVL.

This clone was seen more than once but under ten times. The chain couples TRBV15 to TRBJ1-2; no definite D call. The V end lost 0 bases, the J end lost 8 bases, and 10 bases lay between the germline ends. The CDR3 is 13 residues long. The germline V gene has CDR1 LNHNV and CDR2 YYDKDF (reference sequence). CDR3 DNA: TGTGCCACCAGCAGAGATCCGGGTCAGGGCTACACCTTC. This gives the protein CATSRDPGQGYTF.